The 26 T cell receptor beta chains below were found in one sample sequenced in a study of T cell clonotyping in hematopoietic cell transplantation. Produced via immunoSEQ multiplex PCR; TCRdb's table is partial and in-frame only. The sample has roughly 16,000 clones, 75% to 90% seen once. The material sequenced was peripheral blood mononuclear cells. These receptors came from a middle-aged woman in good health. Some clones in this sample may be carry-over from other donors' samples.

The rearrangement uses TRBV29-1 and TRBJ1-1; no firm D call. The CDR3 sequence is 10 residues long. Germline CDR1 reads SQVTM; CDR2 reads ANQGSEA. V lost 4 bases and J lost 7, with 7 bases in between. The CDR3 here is CSVVEIEAFF. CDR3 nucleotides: TGCAGCGTTGTGGAAATTGAAGCTTTCTTT.

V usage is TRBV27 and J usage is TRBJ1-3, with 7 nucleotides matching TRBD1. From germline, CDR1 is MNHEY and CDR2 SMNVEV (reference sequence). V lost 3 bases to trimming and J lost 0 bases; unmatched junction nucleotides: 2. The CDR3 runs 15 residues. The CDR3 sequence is CASSLTGSSGNTIYF. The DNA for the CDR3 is TGTGCCAGCAGTTTGACAGGGAGCTCTGGAAACACCATATATTTT.

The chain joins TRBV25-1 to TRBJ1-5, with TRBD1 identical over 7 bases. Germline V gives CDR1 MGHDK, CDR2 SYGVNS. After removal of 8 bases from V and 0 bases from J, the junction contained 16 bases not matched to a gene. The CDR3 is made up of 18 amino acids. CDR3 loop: CASGDPGTDGNSNQPQHF. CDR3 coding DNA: TGTGCCAGCGGGGACCCTGGGACAGACGGAAATAGCAATCAGCCCCAGCATTTT. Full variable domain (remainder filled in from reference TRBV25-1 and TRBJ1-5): EADIYQTPRYLVIGTGKKITLECSQTMGHDKMYWYQQDPGMELHLIHYSYGVNSTEKGDLSSESTVSRIRTEHFPLTLESARPSHTSQYLCASGDPGTDGNSNQPQHFGDGTRLSIL.

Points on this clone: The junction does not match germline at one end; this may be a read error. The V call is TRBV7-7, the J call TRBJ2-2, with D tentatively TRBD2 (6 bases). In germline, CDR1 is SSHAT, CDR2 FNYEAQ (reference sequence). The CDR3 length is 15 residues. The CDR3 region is CASSRSGANTGELFF. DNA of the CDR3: TGTGCTAGCAGCCGTAGCGGAGCGAACACCGGGGAGCTGTTTTTT.

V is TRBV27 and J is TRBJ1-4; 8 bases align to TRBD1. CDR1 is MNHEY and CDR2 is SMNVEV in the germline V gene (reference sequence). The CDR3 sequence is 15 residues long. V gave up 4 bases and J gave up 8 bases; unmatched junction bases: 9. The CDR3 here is CASSSLDREREKLFF. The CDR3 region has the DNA TGTGCCAGCAGTTCCTTGGACAGGGAGCGCGAAAAACTGTTTTTT.

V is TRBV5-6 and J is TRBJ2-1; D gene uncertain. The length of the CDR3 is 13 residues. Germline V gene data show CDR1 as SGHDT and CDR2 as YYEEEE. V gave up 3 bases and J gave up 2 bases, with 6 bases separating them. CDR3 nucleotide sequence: TGTGCCAGCAGCTGGTCTCCCTACAATGAGCAGTTCTTC. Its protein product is CASSWSPYNEQFF.

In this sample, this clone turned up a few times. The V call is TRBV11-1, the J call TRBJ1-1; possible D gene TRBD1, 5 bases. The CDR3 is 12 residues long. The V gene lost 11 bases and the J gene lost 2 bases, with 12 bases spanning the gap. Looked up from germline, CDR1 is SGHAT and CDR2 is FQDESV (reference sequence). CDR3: CARGWGNTEAFF. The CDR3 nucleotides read TGTGCCCGGGGGTGGGGAAACACTGAAGCTTTCTTT.

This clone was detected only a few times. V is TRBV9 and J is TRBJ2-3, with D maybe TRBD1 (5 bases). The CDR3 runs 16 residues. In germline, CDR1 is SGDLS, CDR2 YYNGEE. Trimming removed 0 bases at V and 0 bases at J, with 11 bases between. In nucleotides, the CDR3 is TGTGCCAGCAGCGTAGAAGGACACCCTAGCACAGATACGCAGTATTTT. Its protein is CASSVEGHPSTDTQYF.

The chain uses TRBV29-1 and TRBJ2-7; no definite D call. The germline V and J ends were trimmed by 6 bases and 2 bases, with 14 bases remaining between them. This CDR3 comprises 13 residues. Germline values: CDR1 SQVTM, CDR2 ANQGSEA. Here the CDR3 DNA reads TGCAGCGTCACGGACGGTGGACCCTACGAGCAGTACTTC. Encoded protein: CSVTDGGPYEQYF.

The DNA for the CDR3 is TGTGCCTGGAGTGCCACCTATGGCTACACCTTC. Translation gives CAWSATYGYTF. J is TRBJ1-2 and V is TRBV30; D ambiguous. The V gene lost 1 base and the J gene lost 4 bases, with 4 bases spanning the gap. CDR1 is GTSNPN, CDR2 SVGIG, per germline (reference sequence). The CDR3 totals 11 residues.

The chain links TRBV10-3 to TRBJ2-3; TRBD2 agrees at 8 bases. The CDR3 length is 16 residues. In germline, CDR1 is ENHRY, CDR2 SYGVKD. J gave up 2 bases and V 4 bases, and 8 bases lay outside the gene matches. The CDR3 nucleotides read TGTGCCATCAGTGTCGGGTTAGCGGGGACCACAGATACGCAGTATTTT. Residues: CAISVGLAGTTDTQYF.

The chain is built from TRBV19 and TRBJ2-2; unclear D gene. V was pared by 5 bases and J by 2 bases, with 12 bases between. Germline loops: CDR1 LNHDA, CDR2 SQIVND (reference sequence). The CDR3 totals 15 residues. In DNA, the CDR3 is TGTGCCAGTAGTTTAGGTTCTCTTAACACCGGGGAGCTGTTTTTT. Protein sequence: CASSLGSLNTGELFF. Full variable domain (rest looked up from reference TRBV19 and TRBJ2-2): DGGITQSPKYLFRKEGQNVTLSCEQNLNHDAMYWYRQDPGQGLRLIYYSQIVNDFQKGDIAEGYSVSREKKESFPLTVTSAQKNPTAFYLCASSLGSLNTGELFFGEGSRLTVL.

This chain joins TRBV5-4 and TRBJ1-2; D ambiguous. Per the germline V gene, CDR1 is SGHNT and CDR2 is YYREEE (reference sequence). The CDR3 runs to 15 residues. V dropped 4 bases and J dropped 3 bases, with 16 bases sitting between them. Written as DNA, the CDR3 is TGTGCCAGCAGCCACGACACCGGCCTAGACTATGGCTACACCTTC. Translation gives CASSHDTGLDYGYTF.

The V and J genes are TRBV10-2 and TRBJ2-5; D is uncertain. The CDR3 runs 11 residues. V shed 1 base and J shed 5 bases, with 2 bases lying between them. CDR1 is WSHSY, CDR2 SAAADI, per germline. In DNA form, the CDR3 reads TGCGCCAGCAGTGAGTACGAGACCCAGTACTTC. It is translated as CASSEYETQYF.

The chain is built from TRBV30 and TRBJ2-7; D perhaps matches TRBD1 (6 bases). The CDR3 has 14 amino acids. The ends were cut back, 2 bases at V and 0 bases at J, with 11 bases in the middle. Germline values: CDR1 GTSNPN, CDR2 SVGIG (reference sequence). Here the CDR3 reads CAWSPTGLSYEQYF. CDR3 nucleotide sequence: TGTGCCTGGAGTCCGACAGGCCTCTCCTACGAGCAGTACTTC.

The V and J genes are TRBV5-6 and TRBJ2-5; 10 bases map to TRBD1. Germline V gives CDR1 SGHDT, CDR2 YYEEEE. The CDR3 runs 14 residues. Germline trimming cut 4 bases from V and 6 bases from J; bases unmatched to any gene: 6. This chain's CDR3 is CASSGRTGGKTQYF. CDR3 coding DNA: TGTGCCAGCAGCGGAAGGACAGGGGGAAAGACCCAGTACTTC.

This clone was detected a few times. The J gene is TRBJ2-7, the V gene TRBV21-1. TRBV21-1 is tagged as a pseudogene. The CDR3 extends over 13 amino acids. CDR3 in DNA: TGTGCCAGCAGCAAAGGTGGAAGTCGCGAGCAGTACTTC. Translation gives CASSKGGSREQYF.

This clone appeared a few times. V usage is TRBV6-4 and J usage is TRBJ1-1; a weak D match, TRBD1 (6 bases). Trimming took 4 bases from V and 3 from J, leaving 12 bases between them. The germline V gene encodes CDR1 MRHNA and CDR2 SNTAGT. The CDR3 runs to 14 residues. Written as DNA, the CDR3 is TGTGCCAGCAGTGCCAGGGGCGCGGACACTGAAGCTTTCTTT. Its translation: CASSARGADTEAFF.

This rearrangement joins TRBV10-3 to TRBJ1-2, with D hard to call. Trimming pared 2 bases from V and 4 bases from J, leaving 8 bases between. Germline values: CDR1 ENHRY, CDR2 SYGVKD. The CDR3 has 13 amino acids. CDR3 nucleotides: TGTGCCATCAGTGAGCAGGTCTCCTATGGCTACACCTTC. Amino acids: CAISEQVSYGYTF.

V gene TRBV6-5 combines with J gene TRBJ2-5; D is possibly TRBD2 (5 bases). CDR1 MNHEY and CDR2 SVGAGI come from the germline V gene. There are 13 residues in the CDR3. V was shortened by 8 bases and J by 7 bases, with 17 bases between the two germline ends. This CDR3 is CASPLSDGGTQYF. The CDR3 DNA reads TGTGCCAGCCCCCTTAGCGACGGAGGGACCCAGTACTTC.

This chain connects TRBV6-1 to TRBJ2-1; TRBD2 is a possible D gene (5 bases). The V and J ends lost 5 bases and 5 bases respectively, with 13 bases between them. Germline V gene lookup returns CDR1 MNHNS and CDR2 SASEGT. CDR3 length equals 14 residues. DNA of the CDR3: TGTGCCAGCAGTCTAGCTTTTTCGAACAATGAGCAGTTCTTC. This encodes CASSLAFSNNEQFF.

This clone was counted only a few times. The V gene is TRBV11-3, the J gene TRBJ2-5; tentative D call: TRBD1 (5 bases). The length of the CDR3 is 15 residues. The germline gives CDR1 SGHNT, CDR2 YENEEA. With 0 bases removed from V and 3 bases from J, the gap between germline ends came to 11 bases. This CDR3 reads CASSLDEVREETQYF. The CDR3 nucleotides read TGTGCCAGCAGCTTAGATGAGGTCAGGGAAGAGACCCAGTACTTC. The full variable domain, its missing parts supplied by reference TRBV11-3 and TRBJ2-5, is EAGVVQSPRYKIIEKKQPVAFWCNPISGHNTLYWYLQNLGQGPELLIRYENEEAVDDSQLPKDRFSAERLKGVDSTLKIQPAELGDSAVYLCASSLDEVREETQYFGPGTRLLVL.

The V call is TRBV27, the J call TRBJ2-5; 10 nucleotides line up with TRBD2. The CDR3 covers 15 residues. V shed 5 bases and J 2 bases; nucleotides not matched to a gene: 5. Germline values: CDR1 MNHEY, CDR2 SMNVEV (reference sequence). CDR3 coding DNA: TGTGCCAGCAGTCTACCGACTAGCGGGCAAGAGACCCAGTACTTC. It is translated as CASSLPTSGQETQYF.

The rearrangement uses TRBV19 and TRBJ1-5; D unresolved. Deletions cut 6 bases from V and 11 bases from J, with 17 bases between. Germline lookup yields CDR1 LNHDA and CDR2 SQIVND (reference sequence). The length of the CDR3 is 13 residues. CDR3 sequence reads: CASRTDPLSAQHF. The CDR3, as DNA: TGTGCCAGTAGGACGGACCCTCTATCGGCCCAGCATTTT.

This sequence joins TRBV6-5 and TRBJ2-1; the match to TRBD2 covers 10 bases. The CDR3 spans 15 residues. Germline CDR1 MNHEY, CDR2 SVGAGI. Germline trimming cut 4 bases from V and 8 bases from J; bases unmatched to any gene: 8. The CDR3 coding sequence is TGTGCCAGCAGTTCGAGCGGGAGGGCCGGCTATGAGCAGTTCTTC. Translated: CASSSSGRAGYEQFF.

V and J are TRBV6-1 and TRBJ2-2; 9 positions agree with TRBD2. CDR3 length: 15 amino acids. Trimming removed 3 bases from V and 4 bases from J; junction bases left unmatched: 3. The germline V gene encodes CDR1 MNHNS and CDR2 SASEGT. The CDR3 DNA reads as TGTGCCAGCAGTGATGGCGGGAGGGGCACCGGGGAGCTGTTTTTT. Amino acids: CASSDGGRGTGELFF.